The 8 T cell receptor beta chains presented below share a single source sample, sequenced in a study of CD8 T cells in ankylosing spondylitis. General observations from the study: In ankylosing spondylitis blood, a motif of fewer than 10 highly homologous TCR beta variants appeared characteristic.

Their specific antigens are unknown. One entry per CDR3 protein results from TCRdb running MiXCR on the 5' RACE reads. The sample holds some 840,000 distinct CDR3 sequences; 12% are singletons and the top ten take less than 0.65%. The sequenced material came from blood, either unsorted or a sorted T cell fraction (not recorded which). Receptor source: a male donor with ankylosing spondylitis.

V usage is TRBV5-1 and J usage is TRBJ1-2; the match to TRBD1 covers 7 bases. Unmatched junction bases numbered 15, after V lost 4 bases and J lost 3 bases. This CDR3 comprises 17 residues. CDR1 is SGHRS, CDR2 YFSETQ, per germline. The CDR3 nucleotides read TGCGCCAGCAGCCCGAGCGTCGACAGGGAGAAGGACTATGGCTACACCTTC. Protein product: CASSPSVDREKDYGYTF.

The V call is TRBV6-5, the J call TRBJ1-5; tentatively, D is TRBD1 (6 bases). V was trimmed by 0 bases and J by 0 bases, leaving 9 bases between them. The germline CDR1 and CDR2 sequences are MNHEY and SVGAGI. There are 16 residues in the CDR3. CDR3 sequence (DNA): TGTGCCAGCAGTTACTCGAGGGGGTATAGCAATCAGCCCCAGCATTTT. Protein: CASSYSRGYSNQPQHF.

In its sample, this clonotype was seen a few times. V is TRBV20-1 and J is TRBJ2-3, with unresolved D. Germline V gene lookup returns CDR1 DFQATT and CDR2 SNEGSKA (reference sequence). The V end lost 5 bases, the J end lost 2 bases, and 14 bases lay between the germline ends. The CDR3 sequence is 14 residues long. CDR3 sequence: CSAPSDGLTDTQYF. The CDR3 DNA reads as TGCAGTGCTCCGTCCGACGGCCTCACAGATACGCAGTATTTT.

The chain has TRBV27 and TRBJ2-7; 7 bases map to TRBD1. V trimming: 3 bases; J trimming: 4 bases; junction bases outside the gene matches: 9. The CDR3 loop spans 15 amino acids. CDR1 and CDR2 (germline): MNHEY, SMNVEV (reference sequence). Here the CDR3 reads CASSLDRPKGYEQYF. The CDR3, as DNA: TGTGCCAGCAGTTTGGACAGGCCAAAAGGTTACGAGCAGTACTTC.

This sequence joins TRBV3-1 and TRBJ2-5; 11 positions match TRBD2. V lost 2 bases and J lost 5; bases outside the gene matches: 4. Germline CDR1 is LGHDT and CDR2 is YNNKEL (reference sequence). The CDR3 covers 15 residues. In nucleotides, the CDR3 is TGTGCCAGCAGCCAAAAACTAGCGGGGGAGGAGACCCAGTACTTC. This translates into CASSQKLAGEETQYF.

The chain joins TRBV7-2 to TRBJ2-3, with D possibly being TRBD2 (5 bases). The CDR3 consists of 16 residues. Germline assignment: CDR1 SGHTA and CDR2 FQGNSA. V gave up 5 bases and J gave up 2 bases, with 17 bases separating them. The CDR3 loop is CASSPPTRRPTDTQYF. The CDR3 DNA follows: TGTGCCAGCAGCCCTCCGACACGGAGGCCCACAGATACGCAGTATTTT.

The sample holds a few counts of this clonotype. This chain uses TRBV20-1 with TRBJ2-1; D is uncertain. The CDR3 contains 14 residues. In germline, CDR1 is DFQATT, CDR2 SNEGSKA (reference sequence). The V end was cut by 6 bases, the J end by 0 bases, with 12 bases between. The CDR3 is CSARSLISYNEQFF. The CDR3 coding sequence is TGCAGTGCGAGGAGTTTGATCTCCTACAATGAGCAGTTCTTC.

Worth noting for this clonotype: This may be a read error: a much more frequent sequence differs by one nucleotide. The rearrangement uses TRBV20-1 and TRBJ2-1; TRBD1 matches 8 bases. The CDR3 sequence is 14 residues long. With 8 bases clipped from V and 0 bases from J, the junction kept 6 bases outside the gene matches. Germline values: CDR1 DFQATT, CDR2 SNEGSKA (reference sequence). CDR3 loop: CSTGTGPSYNEQFF. DNA of the CDR3: TGCAGTACTGGGACAGGTCCCTCCTACAATGAGCAGTTCTTC.